The rows below give T cell receptor beta chains drawn from one sample of a study of blood T cell repertoires in COVID-19. Measured with immunoSEQ multiplex PCR; TCRdb has only the in-frame clones, and not every one. The table lists nearly 200,000 clones, roughly 80% of them singletons. The sequencing sample was made of peripheral blood. Receptor source: a human donor in a cohort sampled during active COVID-19. The CDR3 runs from the conserved cysteine through the conserved F or W. Each record gives: D gene, J gene, V gene, clone size, CDR3 protein, CDR3 DNA. A D gene is named only where the DNA matches it firmly. The listing skips clone size in some rows; elsewhere it reads once, few, many or a size class.

>TRBD1|TRBJ1-1|TRBV29-1|NA
CSVEVTQGATEAFF
TGCAGCGTTGAAGTTACTCAGGGGGCAACTGAAGCTTTCTTT
>NA|TRBJ1-1|TRBV9|NA
CASSVVQGFGTEAFF
TGTGCCAGCAGCGTAGTACAGGGTTTTGGAACTGAAGCTTTCTTT
>TRBD1|TRBJ2-2|TRBV4-1|NA
CASSLGQTNTGELFF
TGCGCCAGCAGCCTGGGACAGACCAACACCGGGGAGCTGTTTTTT
>TRBD2|TRBJ2-3|TRBV5-1|NA
CASSVLAGGTDTQYF
TGCGCCAGCAGCGTCCTAGCGGGAGGCACAGATACGCAGTATTTT
>TRBD1|TRBJ2-7|TRBV19|NA
CASRKGIQGSREQYF
TGTGCCAGCCGAAAAGGAATACAGGGGTCCCGCGAGCAGTACTTC
>TRBD2|TRBJ2-1|TRBV20-1|NA
CSASLRPSGREQFF
TGCAGTGCTAGTCTTCGGCCTAGCGGGAGAGAGCAGTTCTTC
>NA|TRBJ1-2|TRBV5-6|NA
CASSGQWFGYTF
TGTGCCAGCAGCGGGCAGTGGTTTGGCTACACCTTC
>TRBD1|TRBJ1-5|TRBV2|NA
CAGGTGSQPQHF
TGTGCCGGGGGGACAGGATCACAGCCCCAGCATTTT
>TRBD1|TRBJ1-1|TRBV7-9|few
CASSKRGLQAFF
TGTGCCAGCAGCAAAAGGGGGCTTCAAGCTTTCTTT
>NA|TRBJ2-3|TRBV5-1|few
CASSSRPRGIAETSAGDTQYF
TGCGCCAGCAGCTCCCGACCCCGAGGGATAGCGGAGACCTCGGCTGGAGATACGCAGTATTTT
>NA|TRBJ2-5|TRBV6-1|NA
CASSEARETQYF
TGTGCCAGCAGTGAAGCGCGGGAGACCCAGTACTTC
>TRBD1|TRBJ1-3|TRBV10-1|NA
CASSGGDYSGNTIYF
TGCGCCAGCTCAGGGGGCGACTACTCTGGAAACACCATATATTTT
>TRBD1|TRBJ1-4|TRBV6-6|NA
CASSYNRDRVEKLFF
TGTGCCAGCAGTTACAACCGGGACAGGGTTGAAAAACTGTTTTTT
>NA|TRBJ1-2|TRBV12-3/TRBV12-4|NA
CASSSTGFGYTF
TGTGCCAGCAGCTCCACAGGGTTTGGCTACACCTTC
>TRBD1|TRBJ2-6|TRBV6-1|NA
CASSGGTGGLSGANVLTF
TGTGCCAGCAGTGGGGGGACAGGGGGGCTCTCTGGGGCCAACGTCCTGACTTTC
>TRBD2|TRBJ2-7|TRBV6-2/TRBV6-3|NA
CASSYEREWEQYF
TGTGCCAGCAGTTACGAGCGGGAGTGGGAGCAGTACTTC